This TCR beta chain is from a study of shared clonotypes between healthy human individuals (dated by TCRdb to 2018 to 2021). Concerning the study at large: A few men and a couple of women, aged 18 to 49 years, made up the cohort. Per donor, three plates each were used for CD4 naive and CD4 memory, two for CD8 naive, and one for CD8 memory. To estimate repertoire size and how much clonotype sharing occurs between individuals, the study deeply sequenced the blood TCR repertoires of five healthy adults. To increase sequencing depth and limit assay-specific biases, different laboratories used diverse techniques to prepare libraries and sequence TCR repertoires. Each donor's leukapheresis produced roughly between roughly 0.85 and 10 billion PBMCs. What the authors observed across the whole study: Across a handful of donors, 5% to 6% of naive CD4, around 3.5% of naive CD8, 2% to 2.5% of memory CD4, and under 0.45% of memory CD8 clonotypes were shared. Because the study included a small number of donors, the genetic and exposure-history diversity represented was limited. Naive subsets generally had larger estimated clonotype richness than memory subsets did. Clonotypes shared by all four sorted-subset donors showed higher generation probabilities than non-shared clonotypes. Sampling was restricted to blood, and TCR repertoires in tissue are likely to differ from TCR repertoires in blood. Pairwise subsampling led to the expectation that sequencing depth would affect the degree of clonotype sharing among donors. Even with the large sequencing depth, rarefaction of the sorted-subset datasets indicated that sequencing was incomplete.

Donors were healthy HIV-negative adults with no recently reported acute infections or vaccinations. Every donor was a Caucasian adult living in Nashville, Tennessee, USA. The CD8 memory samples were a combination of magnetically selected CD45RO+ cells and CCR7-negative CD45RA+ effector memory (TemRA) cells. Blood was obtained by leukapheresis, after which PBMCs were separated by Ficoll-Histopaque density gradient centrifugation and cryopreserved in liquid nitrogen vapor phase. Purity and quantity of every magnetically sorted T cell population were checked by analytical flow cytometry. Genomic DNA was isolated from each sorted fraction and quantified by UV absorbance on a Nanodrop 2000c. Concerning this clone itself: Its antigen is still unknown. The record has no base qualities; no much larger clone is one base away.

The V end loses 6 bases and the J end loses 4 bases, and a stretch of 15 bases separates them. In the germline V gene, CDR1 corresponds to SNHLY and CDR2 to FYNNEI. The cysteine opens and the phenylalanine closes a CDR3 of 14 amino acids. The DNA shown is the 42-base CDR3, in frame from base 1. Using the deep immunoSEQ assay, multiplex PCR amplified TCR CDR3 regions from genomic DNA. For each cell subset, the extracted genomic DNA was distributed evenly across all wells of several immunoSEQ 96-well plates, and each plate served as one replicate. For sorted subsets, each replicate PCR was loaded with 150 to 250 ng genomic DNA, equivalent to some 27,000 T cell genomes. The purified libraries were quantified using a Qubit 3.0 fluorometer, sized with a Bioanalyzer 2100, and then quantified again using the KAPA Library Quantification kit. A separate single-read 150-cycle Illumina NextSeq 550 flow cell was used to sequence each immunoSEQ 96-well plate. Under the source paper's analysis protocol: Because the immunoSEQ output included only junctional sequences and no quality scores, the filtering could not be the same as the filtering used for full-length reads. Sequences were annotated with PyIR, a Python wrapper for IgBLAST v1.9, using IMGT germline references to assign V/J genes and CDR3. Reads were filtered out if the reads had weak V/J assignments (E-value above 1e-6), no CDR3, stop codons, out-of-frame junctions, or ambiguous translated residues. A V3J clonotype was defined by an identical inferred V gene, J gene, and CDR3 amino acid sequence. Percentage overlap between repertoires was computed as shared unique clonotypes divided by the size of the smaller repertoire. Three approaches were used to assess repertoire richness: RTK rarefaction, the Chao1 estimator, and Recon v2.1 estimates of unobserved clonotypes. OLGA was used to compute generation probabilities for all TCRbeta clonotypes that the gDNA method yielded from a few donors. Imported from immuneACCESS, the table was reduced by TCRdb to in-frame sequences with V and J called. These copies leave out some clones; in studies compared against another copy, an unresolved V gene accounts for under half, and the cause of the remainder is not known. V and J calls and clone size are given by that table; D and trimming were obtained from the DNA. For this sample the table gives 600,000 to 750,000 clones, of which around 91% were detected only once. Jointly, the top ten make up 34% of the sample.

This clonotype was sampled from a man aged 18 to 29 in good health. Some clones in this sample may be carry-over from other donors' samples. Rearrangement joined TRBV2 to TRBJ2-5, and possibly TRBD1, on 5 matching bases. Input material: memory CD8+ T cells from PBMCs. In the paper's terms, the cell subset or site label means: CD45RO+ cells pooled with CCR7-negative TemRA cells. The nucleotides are TGTGCCAGCAGATCTAAGGGGATCCCAGAGACCCAGTACTTC. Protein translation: CASRSKGIPETQYF.